Detailed here is one T cell receptor beta chain. The table lists this clonotype with many counts. The antigen this receptor binds is unknown. There are no base qualities to consult, and no much larger clone falls within one base. For the unsorted PBMC libraries, 2 million PBMCs were stored in RNAlater at -80 degrees C until RNA extraction and were used to generate the libraries. Multiple sclerosis patients were enrolled in a US clinical protocol evaluating disease progression by magnetic resonance imaging. Peripheral blood was subjected to Ficoll-Hypaque density gradient centrifugation to isolate PBMCs, which were then cryopreserved in liquid nitrogen. The source of the sample is a study of neurological immune-mediated disorders (dated by TCRdb to the late 2010s). Turning to the overall study: Among the roughly 35 multiple sclerosis patients, 31 had relapsing-remitting MS and 3 had secondary progressive MS. The cohort comprised roughly 65 subjects: roughly 15 HAM/TSP patients, 35 or so multiple sclerosis patients and about 20 healthy controls. Longitudinal samples, technical triplicates and paired sorted CD4+ and CD8+ T-cell subsets, alongside PBMC samples, were included among the roughly 97 TCR-beta libraries. The study compared peripheral blood TCR-beta repertoires of HTLV-I-associated myelopathy (HAM/TSP) patients, multiple sclerosis patients and healthy controls using UMI-based sequencing. Overall study outcomes, separate from this receptor: In phylogenetic analysis, the repertoires of 18 of 34 MS patients grouped into a cluster of related CDR3 sequences, which suggests a possible signature at the repertoire level. No identical CDR3 amino acid sequences were found to be shared among expanded clones across subjects, suggesting that TCR-beta repertoires were private in all groups. TCR clonal expansion was highest in HAM/TSP patients and lowest in MS patients, with MS patients falling below even healthy controls. The MS cluster was not associated with any clinical or MRI features, and the authors stated that larger cohorts are needed.

To synthesize cDNA, template-switch 5'RACE was performed with a primer carrying a 10-nucleotide random unique molecular identifier so that each TCR transcript was tagged. Every sequencing run covered 15-18 subjects and yielded more than 160 million TCR-beta sequences. The RNeasy kit was used to extract total RNA. The KAPA Real-time Library Amplification kit was used to amplify TCR-beta VDJ regions with primers for the TCR constant region and the 5'RACE anchor. A first PCR added sample indexes and Illumina adaptors, and a second PCR then raised library yield. After Ampure bead purification, the TCR product of roughly 650 bp was size-selected on a 2% E-gel SizeSelection system. Library quality was checked on a Bioanalyzer, concentration was measured with Qubit, and libraries were quantified with the Kapa Library Quantification kit before pooling. Libraries were sequenced paired-end 2 x 150 bp on an Illumina HiSeq 2500. To increase sequence diversity, about 25-31% phiX was spiked into each library pool. Turning to the authors' computational methods: The UMI-based MiGEC pipeline processed quality-filtered reads and removed over 85% of raw TCR sequences during error correction. IMGT germline references were used for alignment of VDJ genes, and clonotypes were defined by a unique CDR3 amino acid sequence together with V-J genes. VDJtools evaluated clonal expansion, Shannon diversity and CDR3 relatedness (CalcPairwiseDistances, ClusterSamples); CLCbio workbench built phylogenetic trees. Using coefficient-of-variation modelling across technical triplicates, the study counted a clone as expanded if it had at least 8 unique UMIs. TCRdb reprocessed the public reads (quality trimming at Q25 with fastp, clone calling with MiXCR) and kept in-frame beta chains. Every distinct CDR3 protein forms one entry, paired with its most common genes and DNA. The V and J calls shown here were made by TCRdb, not taken from the authors' results. The table for this sample lists 95,000 to 150,000 distinct CDR3 sequences; roughly 3.2% of them were counted only once. In total, the top ten clones hold around 1.4% of the sample.

V and J lose 1 base and 1 base, and a span of 10 bases separates them. The CDR3 starts with the cysteine, ends with the phenylalanine, and has 14 residues. This entry keeps only the CDR3 DNA: 42 bases, framed from base 1. According to the germline V gene (reference sequence), CDR1 reads DFQATT and CDR2 reads SNEGSKA. The source material was PBMCs. The sequence links TRBV20-1 to TRBJ1-1, with a tentative D gene TRBD1 over 6 matching bases. This clonotype was obtained from a woman aged 25 to 39 with multiple sclerosis. The DNA is as follows: TGCAGTGCTAGAGTGGCCAGGGGGAACACTGAAGCTTTCTTT. It translates as CSARVARGNTEAFF.